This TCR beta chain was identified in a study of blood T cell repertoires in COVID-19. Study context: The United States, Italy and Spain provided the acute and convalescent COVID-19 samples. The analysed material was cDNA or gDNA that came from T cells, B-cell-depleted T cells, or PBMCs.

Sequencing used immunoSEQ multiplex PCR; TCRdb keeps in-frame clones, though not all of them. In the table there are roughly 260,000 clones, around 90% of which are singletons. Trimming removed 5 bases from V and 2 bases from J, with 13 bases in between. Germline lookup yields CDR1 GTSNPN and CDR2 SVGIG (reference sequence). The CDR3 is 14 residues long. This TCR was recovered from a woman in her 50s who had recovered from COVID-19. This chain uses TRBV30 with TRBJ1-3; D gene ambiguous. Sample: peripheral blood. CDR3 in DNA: TGTGCCTGGCGTGCGGCGGGGACTGGAAACACCATATATTTT. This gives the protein CAWRAAGTGNTIYF.